These T cell receptor beta chains were read from a single sample in a study of OX40 agonist ivuxolimab in advanced cancers. TCRdb's copy holds only in-frame clones and misses some; the assay was immunoSEQ multiplex PCR. Of 9,500 to 15,000 clones listed, 80% are singletons. Source: CD4+ or CD8+ T cells sorted from blood, taken in a trial of the OX40 agonist ivuxolimab. Every receptor here comes from an adult with an advanced solid tumor such as melanoma, head and neck, liver or kidney cancer. Both conserved end residues are part of each CDR3. The D gene is left open where the match is weak. Clone size is not always given. Where it is, it says once, few, many or a class for expanded clones.

TRBV14	TRBJ1-2	TRBD1	-	TGTGCCAGCAGCCAAGACGGCCTTTTCGACAGGGTACACTATGGCTACACCTTC	CASSQDGLFDRVHYGYTF
TRBV13	TRBJ2-3	-	-	TGTGCCAGCAGCTCCTCCGACCAACCGGTTAGCACAGATACGCAGTATTTT	CASSSSDQPVSTDTQYF
TRBV2	TRBJ2-1	-	-	TGTGCCAGCAGTGAATCGGGCAATGAGCAGTTCTTC	CASSESGNEQFF
TRBV11-3	TRBJ2-3	-	-	TGTGCCAGCAGCTTCCAAGTCACAGATACGCAGTATTTT	CASSFQVTDTQYF
TRBV6-5	TRBJ1-3	-	-	TGTGCCAGCAGTTACAGGCCCTTCGATGGAAACACCATATATTTT	CASSYRPFDGNTIYF
TRBV11-3	TRBJ1-2	TRBD1	-	TGTGCCAGCAGCTTGTCCCCTGGACAGGGCTATGGCTACACCTTC	CASSLSPGQGYGYTF
TRBV6-1	TRBJ1-3	TRBD1	-	TGTGCCAGCAGTGAAGGGATACAGGGGGCGATGAGAGGAAACACCATATATTTT	CASSEGIQGAMRGNTIYF
TRBV13	TRBJ2-6	TRBD1	-	TGTGCCAGCACCACTTTAGATTGGGGCACAGGGGCTGGGGCCAACGTCCTGACTTTC	CASTTLDWGTGAGANVLTF
TRBV28	TRBJ1-5	-	once	TGTGCCAGCAGGCCCTCCGGGCCCCGGGATCAGCCCCAGCATTTT	CASRPSGPRDQPQHF
TRBV4-1	TRBJ2-7	-	-	TGCGCCAGCAGCCAAGATCAAGCTAGTAAGCCCTACGAGCAGTACTTC	CASSQDQASKPYEQYF
TRBV14	TRBJ2-2	TRBD2	-	TGTGCCAGCAGCCAAGATCGACTAGCGGGGGGCCTTATCATAGCGAACACCGGGGAGCTGTTTTTT	CASSQDRLAGGLIIANTGELFF
TRBV21-1	TRBJ2-1	-	-	TGTGCCAGCAGCAGATACAGGGATTCCTACAATGAGCAGTTCTTC	CASSRYRDSYNEQFF
TRBV27	TRBJ2-1	-	-	TGTGCCGTGGGGCCAGGGACCAATGAGCAGTTCTTC	CAVGPGTNEQFF
TRBV29-1	TRBJ1-1	-	-	TGCAGCGCCGAGCGGGGAATGGTCACTGAAGCTTTCTTT	CSAERGMVTEAFF
TRBV7-2	TRBJ2-5	-	-	TGTGCCAGCAGCCTTCGGGACGCTCGCCATCAGTGGGGTGGAGAGACCCAGTACTTC	CASSLRDARHQWGGETQYF
TRBV6-6	TRBJ2-1	-	-	TGTGCCAGCACCCTGATCTACAATGAGCAGTTCTTC	CASTLIYNEQFF
TRBV7-2	TRBJ2-2	-	-	TGTGCCAGCAGCTTTTACACCGGGGAGCTGTTTTTT	CASSFYTGELFF
TRBV27	TRBJ2-1	TRBD1	-	TGTGCCAGCAGGGGACAGGGGACGCACAATGAGCAGTTCTTC	CASRGQGTHNEQFF
TRBV29-1	TRBJ2-1	TRBD2	once	TGCAGCGTTGAAACTAGCGGGGGGACTCTCCAATCGGGTGAGCAGTTCTTC	CSVETSGGTLQSGEQFF
TRBV29-1	TRBJ2-7	TRBD2	-	TGCAGCGTGAGGCGGGGGACCTCCTACGAGCAGTACTTC	CSVRRGTSYEQYF
TRBV7-9	TRBJ2-2	-	once	TGTGCCAGCAGCACGGGACTCAGCGCGAACACCGGGGAGCTGTTTTTT	CASSTGLSANTGELFF
TRBV11-3	TRBJ2-7	-	few	TGTGCCAGCAGCTTAGATCGTCGGGGGGCGACCTCCTACGAGCAGTACTTC	CASSLDRRGATSYEQYF
TRBV27	TRBJ1-4	-	-	TGTGCCAGCAGTTTTATGGGGGAGCCCGAAAAACTGTTTTTT	CASSFMGEPEKLFF
TRBV6-1	TRBJ2-1	-	medium-sized	TGTGCCAGCAGTGAAGCACGGGGTCCATACAATGAGCAGTTCTTC	CASSEARGPYNEQFF
TRBV30	TRBJ2-2	-	-	TGTGCCTGGAGTACACTAACGAACACCGGGGAGCTGTTTTTT	CAWSTLTNTGELFF
TRBV18	TRBJ1-1	-	once	TGTGCCAGCTCTCGCGCAGGGGACACTGAAGCTTTCTTT	CASSRAGDTEAFF